This TCR beta chain was identified during a study of patients and donors after allogeneic stem cell transplantation. CDR1 and CDR2 from the germline V gene are MNHEY and SMNVEV (reference sequence). The CDR3 has 16 residues. The V gene lost 5 bases and the J gene lost 4 bases, with 17 bases spanning the gap. TCRdb reprocessed the RT-PCR reads via MiXCR and lists one record per CDR3 protein. The sample has tens of thousands of distinct CDR3 sequences, 13% seen once; the top ten hold around a third. The chain couples TRBV27 to TRBJ2-2, with D tentatively TRBD2 (6 bases). The sample comprised blood, either unsorted or a sorted T cell fraction (not recorded which). This clonotype originated in a human donor who was either an allogeneic HSCT recipient or a stem cell or donor lymphocyte infusion donor (not recorded which). It is not recorded whose cells these are; they may come from a transplant donor. The CDR3 region is CASSPQEGPFTGELFF. In DNA, the CDR3 is TGTGCCAGCAGTCCCCAGGAGGGGCCGTTCACCGGGGAGCTGTTTTTT.